This entry lists 3 T cell receptor beta chains sequenced from one sample in a study of OX40 agonist ivuxolimab in advanced cancers. Using immunoSEQ multiplex PCR, the repertoire was profiled, and TCRdb retains in-frame clones only, with some absent. The table lists approximately 80,000 clones, 75% to 95% of them singletons, with approximately 7.7% in the top ten. Sequences were derived from CD4+ or CD8+ T cells sorted from blood, sampled in a trial of the OX40 agonist ivuxolimab. These receptors originate from an adult with an advanced solid tumor such as melanoma, head and neck, liver or kidney cancer.

Only one count was recorded for this clone. The CDR3 region is CAIEEASGNNEQFF. The CDR3 nucleotides read TGTGCCATCGAGGAGGCTAGCGGGAACAATGAGCAGTTCTTC. This chain uses TRBV10-3 with TRBJ2-1; 9 positions agree with TRBD2. From germline, CDR1 is ENHRY and CDR2 SYGVKD. There are 14 residues in the CDR3. J was trimmed by 5 bases and V by 8 bases; bases with no gene match: 7.

The CDR3 region is CSVTRDFGTDIYNEQFF. CDR3 nucleotides: TGCAGCGTAACCCGAGATTTCGGGACGGATATCTACAATGAGCAGTTCTTC. V usage is TRBV29-1 and J usage is TRBJ2-1; possibly TRBD1 or TRBD2 for D (5 bases each). The V end was cut by 6 bases, the J end by 3 bases, with 24 bases between. The germline V gene has CDR1 SQVTM and CDR2 ANQGSEA. The CDR3 consists of 17 residues.

This chain joins TRBV30 and TRBJ1-1; D uncertain. With 5 bases removed from V and 4 bases from J, the gap between germline ends came to 11 bases. Germline CDR1 is GTSNPN and CDR2 is SVGIG (reference sequence). The CDR3 loop spans 12 amino acids. This CDR3 is CAWAPRTTEAFF. DNA of the CDR3: TGTGCCTGGGCTCCACGGACCACTGAAGCTTTCTTT.